The clone carrying this TCR beta chain was counted a few times. What it binds is not known. Template switching added a universal primer site, and cDNA bore unique molecular identifiers. TCRdb reanalysed the 5' RACE reads using MiXCR and keeps one entry per CDR3 protein. The sample shows a few hundred thousand distinct CDR3 sequences, around a tenth of them seen only once. These data come from a study of identical twins. V lost 5 bases to trimming and J lost 2 bases, with 22 bases between them. This CDR3 is built from 18 residues. Germline loops: CDR1 SGHAT, CDR2 FQDESV (reference sequence). The study's findings and limits: Within cord blood, abundant beta clonotypes carried fewer insertions, but memory repertoires showed no such trend.

This sample also appeared in a second study, on yellow fever vaccine responses in identical twins.

The sample taken for sequencing was PBMCs. This receptor was obtained from a young woman in good health. The chain uses TRBV11-1 and TRBJ2-1; D gene unclear. The CDR3 DNA reads as TGTGCCAGCAGCCCCTATGAAACCCGGGTCCTCCCCTACAATGAGCAGTTCTTC. Amino acids: CASSPYETRVLPYNEQFF. Full variable domain (outside the CDR3, taken from reference TRBV11-1 and TRBJ2-1): EAEVAQSPRYKITEKSQAVAFWCDPISGHATLYWYRQILGQGPELLVQFQDESVVDDSQLPKDRFSAERLKGVDSTLKIQPAELGDSAMYLCASSPYETRVLPYNEQFFGPGTRLTVL.